Below are 26 T cell receptor beta chains sequenced from a single sample in a study of blood T cell repertoires in COVID-19. TCRdb keeps only in-frame clones here, not all; method: immunoSEQ multiplex PCR. Of about 170,000 clones listed, 75% to 90% were seen once; the top ten hold about 3.5%. Sequencing was carried out using peripheral blood. These TCRs come from a human donor with acute or convalescent COVID-19. The donor label of this sample is uncertain.

The chain employs TRBV11-2 and TRBJ2-7; 8 bases line up with TRBD1. Trimming took 5 bases from V and 5 from J; bases not matched to a gene: 11. This CDR3 contains 15 residues. Germline lookup yields CDR1 SGHAT and CDR2 FQNNGV. CDR3 DNA sequence: TGTGCCAGCAGCCGGTCAGGGGGCGATTTAAACGAGCAGTACTTC. Amino acids: CASSRSGGDLNEQYF.

This sequence joins TRBV19 and TRBJ1-5, with unresolved D. The CDR3 length is 14 residues. Germline CDR1 reads LNHDA; CDR2 reads SQIVND (reference sequence). The CDR3 loop reads CGACPRSDNQPQHF. As DNA, the CDR3 is TGTGGAGCTTGCCCTAGGAGTGACAATCAGCCCCAGCATTTT.

This chain links TRBV13 with TRBJ2-1; D is possibly TRBD2 (7 bases). Trimming left V 5 bases short and J 12 bases short, with 14 bases between. Per the germline V gene, CDR1 is PRHDT and CDR2 is FYEKMQ (reference sequence). The CDR3 consists of 12 residues. For the CDR3, the DNA is TGTGCCAGCAGCCTCACCGGGGGGCGGCAGTTCTTC. Protein product: CASSLTGGRQFF.

V is TRBV19 and J is TRBJ1-2; 9 nucleotides line up with TRBD1. With V trimmed by 4 bases and J by 2 bases, 5 bases remained unmatched. Per germline, CDR1 LNHDA and CDR2 SQIVND (reference sequence). The CDR3 is 15 amino acids. DNA of the CDR3: TGTGCCAGTAGTAGAGGACAGGGGATGAACTATGGCTACACCTTC. The encoded protein is CASSRGQGMNYGYTF. The full variable domain, with the rest looked up from reference TRBV19 and TRBJ1-2, is DGGITQSPKYLFRKEGQNVTLSCEQNLNHDAMYWYRQDPGQGLRLIYYSQIVNDFQKGDIAEGYSVSREKKESFPLTVTSAQKNPTAFYLCASSRGQGMNYGYTFGSGTRLTVV.

The rearrangement joins TRBV25-1 to TRBJ1-3; D remains unclear. Germline loops: CDR1 MGHDK, CDR2 SYGVNS. Trimming removed 9 bases from V and 0 bases from J, with 6 bases in between. The CDR3 loop spans 12 amino acids. CDR3 DNA: TGTGCCAGTAAATCCTCTGGAAACACCATATATTTT. Protein sequence: CASKSSGNTIYF.

In its sample, this clone was seen a few times. The chain recombines TRBV6-2 or TRBV6-3 with TRBJ1-5, with a possible D match to TRBD1 (5 bases). Deletions cut 2 bases from V and 2 bases from J, with 10 bases between. In germline, CDR1 is MNHEY, CDR2 SVGEGT. The CDR3 spans 15 residues. CDR3 amino acids: CASSYAGKRNQPQHF. The CDR3 DNA reads TGTGCCAGCAGTTACGCAGGGAAGCGCAATCAGCCCCAGCATTTT.

This chain links TRBV4-2 with TRBJ1-6; perhaps TRBD1 as D (5 bases). The CDR3 consists of 13 residues. The germline gives CDR1 LGHNA, CDR2 YNFKEQ. Trimming cost V 8 bases and J 8 bases, with 13 bases left between them. CDR3 coding DNA: TGTGCCAGCGGTAGGGGTAAGGATTCACCCCTCCACTTT. It translates to CASGRGKDSPLHF.

The gene calls are TRBV7-2 and TRBJ2-5; the D gene is possibly TRBD1 (5 bases). In germline, CDR1 is SGHTA, CDR2 FQGNSA. There are 13 residues in the CDR3. V was cut by 1 base and J by 7 bases, with 10 bases left in between. CDR3 sequence reads: CASSLGWQGTQYF. The CDR3 DNA reads as TGTGCCAGCAGCTTAGGCTGGCAGGGGACCCAGTACTTC.

This rearrangement joins TRBV7-2 to TRBJ1-3; tentative D call: TRBD1 (5 bases). Germline V gives CDR1 SGHTA, CDR2 FQGNSA. Trimming removed 1 base at V and 2 bases at J, with 9 bases between. This CDR3 spans 15 amino acids. DNA for the CDR3: TGTGCCAGCAGCTTAGACCAGGGAACTGGAAACACCATATATTTT. Protein sequence: CASSLDQGTGNTIYF.

The J gene is TRBJ1-2, the V gene TRBV19, with TRBD1 matching 7 bases. The germline V gene encodes CDR1 LNHDA and CDR2 SQIVND (reference sequence). V lost 6 bases and J lost 4; bases outside the gene matches: 5. This CDR3 is built from 13 residues. In DNA form, the CDR3 reads TGTGCCAGTAGGACAGGGACCTTCTATGGCTACACCTTC. Its protein product is CASRTGTFYGYTF. The whole variable domain, filled in from reference TRBV19 and TRBJ1-2, reads DGGITQSPKYLFRKEGQNVTLSCEQNLNHDAMYWYRQDPGQGLRLIYYSQIVNDFQKGDIAEGYSVSREKKESFPLTVTSAQKNPTAFYLCASRTGTFYGYTFGSGTRLTVV.

The chain links TRBV6-5 to TRBJ2-3; TRBD1 matches at 8 bases. This CDR3 has 15 residues. From germline, CDR1 is MNHEY and CDR2 SVGAGI. Trimming cost V 5 bases and J 2 bases; bases outside gene matches: 6. In DNA form, the CDR3 reads TGTGCCAGCAGTCATCCGGGACAGGTCACAGATACGCAGTATTTT. Its translation is CASSHPGQVTDTQYF.

V usage is TRBV27 and J usage is TRBJ2-7; TRBD1 agrees at 7 bases. With 0 bases clipped from V and 5 bases from J, the junction kept 10 bases outside the gene matches. The germline V gene encodes CDR1 MNHEY and CDR2 SMNVEV (reference sequence). The CDR3 length is 16 residues. The DNA for the CDR3 is TGTGCCAGCAGTTTATCGTCGGGACAGCTGATACACGAGCAGTACTTC. Translated: CASSLSSGQLIHEQYF.

This chain uses TRBV9 with TRBJ2-3, with D maybe TRBD1 (9 bases). The germline gives CDR1 SGDLS, CDR2 YYNGEE. V lost 0 bases and J 4 bases, leaving 21 bases between the germline ends. The CDR3 runs 18 residues. CDR3: CASSVGPGGTGRADTQYF. For the CDR3, the DNA is TGTGCCAGCAGCGTAGGGCCGGGGGGGACAGGGAGGGCAGATACGCAGTATTTT.

CDR3 DNA sequence: TGTGCCAGCAGCTTAGGACAGAGGCGGGGGAGCACCGGGGAGCTGTTTTTT. This translates into CASSLGQRRGSTGELFF. This chain uses TRBV11-3 with TRBJ2-2, with 7 bases that match TRBD2. The germline CDR1 and CDR2 sequences are SGHNT and YENEEA. V shed 1 base, J shed 4 bases, and the junction held 9 bases outside the gene matches. The CDR3 is made up of 17 amino acids.

The chain is built from TRBV6-6 and TRBJ2-1; a possible D gene is TRBD1 (5 bases). Germline CDR1 is MNHNY and CDR2 is SVGAGI (reference sequence). Trimming removed 4 bases from V and 8 bases from J, with 6 bases in between. CDR3 length equals 11 residues. DNA of the CDR3: TGTGCCAGCAGTTCCAGGGATGAGCAGTTCTTC. Protein: CASSSRDEQFF.

V usage is TRBV19 and J usage is TRBJ2-3; 7 bases agree with TRBD1. V shed 7 bases, J shed 6 bases, and the junction held 10 bases outside the gene matches. Germline loops: CDR1 LNHDA, CDR2 SQIVND (reference sequence). The CDR3 extends over 14 amino acids. The DNA for the CDR3 is TGTGCCAGTACCACGGGACAGCACTTTGATACGCAGTATTTT. This sequence encodes CASTTGQHFDTQYF.

The chain has TRBV7-2 and TRBJ2-3, with 9 nucleotides matching TRBD2. The CDR3 length is 18 residues. The trim removed 2 bases at V and 2 bases at J, leaving 11 bases unmatched. Germline values: CDR1 SGHTA, CDR2 FQGNSA. The CDR3 DNA reads TGTGCCAGCAGCTTATTGGGGGTCCTAGCGGGGACCACAGATACGCAGTATTTT. This translates into CASSLLGVLAGTTDTQYF.

The chain combines TRBV7-2 with TRBJ1-1; 7 positions match TRBD1. The CDR3 extends over 14 amino acids. The V gene's germline CDR1 is SGHTA and CDR2 FQGNSA. V shed 5 bases and J 0 bases; nucleotides not matched to a gene: 3. DNA of the CDR3: TGTGCCAGCAGCGCGGGACAGATGAACACTGAAGCTTTCTTT. This codes for CASSAGQMNTEAFF.

This chain uses TRBV18 with TRBJ1-1; tentatively, D is TRBD1 (6 bases). The germline V gene encodes CDR1 KGHSH and CDR2 LQKENI. The CDR3 totals 15 residues. V was pared by 7 bases and J by 1 base, with 16 bases between. The CDR3 protein is CASFPDGRGNTEAFF. For the CDR3, the DNA is TGTGCCAGCTTCCCCGACGGCAGGGGGAACACTGAAGCTTTCTTT.

The chain carries TRBV30 and TRBJ1-3, with D perhaps TRBD1 (6 bases). Between the trimmed V and J ends, which lost 7 bases and 0 bases, there was a span of 13 bases. CDR3 length equals 14 residues. In germline, CDR1 is GTSNPN, CDR2 SVGIG (reference sequence). CDR3 DNA: TGTGCCTCAAAAAGGGGGAACTCTGGAAACACCATATATTTT. This translates into CASKRGNSGNTIYF.

The chain uses TRBV15 and TRBJ1-4, with 7 bases matching TRBD1. V was pared by 1 base and J by 4 bases, with 0 bases of the junction left unmatched. Germline lookup yields CDR1 LNHNV and CDR2 YYDKDF (reference sequence). The CDR3 has 14 residues. The CDR3 region is CATSRGQGNEKLFF. The DNA of the CDR3 is TGTGCCACCAGCAGAGGACAGGGTAATGAAAAACTGTTTTTT.

This sequence joins TRBV11-3 and TRBJ2-3, with 8 bases lining up with TRBD1. CDR3 length: 15 amino acids. The germline CDR1 and CDR2 sequences are SGHNT and YENEEA. The ends lost 1 base at V and 1 base at J; junction bases unmatched: 1. The CDR3 loop reads CASSLVTGGTDTQYF. CDR3 sequence (DNA): TGTGCCAGCAGCTTAGTGACAGGGGGCACAGATACGCAGTATTTT. Variable domain in full (rest from reference TRBV11-3 and TRBJ2-3): EAGVVQSPRYKIIEKKQPVAFWCNPISGHNTLYWYLQNLGQGPELLIRYENEEAVDDSQLPKDRFSAERLKGVDSTLKIQPAELGDSAVYLCASSLVTGGTDTQYFGPGTRLTVL.

This clone was counted a few times. Other DNA sequences of this sample code for an identical CDR3. The V call is TRBV5-1, the J call TRBJ1-5; D not resolved. CDR1 and CDR2 (germline): SGHRS, YFSETQ. This CDR3 is built from 14 residues. Trimming took 0 bases from V and 4 from J, leaving 8 bases between them. The CDR3 DNA reads TGCGCCAGCAGCTTGGGGGCGGGGAATCAGCCCCAGCATTTT. This sequence encodes CASSLGAGNQPQHF.

The chain carries TRBV7-3 and TRBJ2-2; 7 bases line up with TRBD1. Germline V gene data show CDR1 as SGHTA and CDR2 as FQGTGA. V shed 5 bases, J shed 6 bases, and the junction held 6 bases outside the gene matches. CDR3 length equals 14 residues. The CDR3 spells CASSPSGTAGELFF. CDR3 sequence (DNA): TGTGCCAGCAGCCCGTCGGGGACAGCCGGGGAGCTGTTTTTT.

The sample holds a few counts of this clone. V usage is TRBV5-8 and J usage is TRBJ1-1; TRBD1 aligns across 7 bases. This CDR3 contains 17 residues. After removal of 4 bases from V and 0 bases from J, the junction contained 12 bases not matched to a gene. Germline V gene data show CDR1 as SGHTS and CDR2 as YDEGEE. The CDR3 DNA is TGTGCCAGCAGCCCGCCGGACAGGCGCAAAGTGAACACTGAAGCTTTCTTT. It yields the protein CASSPPDRRKVNTEAFF.

J is TRBJ2-2 and V is TRBV18; maybe TRBD1 (6 bases). Trimming left V 2 bases short and J 7 bases short, with 14 bases between. Germline V gives CDR1 KGHSH, CDR2 LQKENI. The CDR3 runs to 15 residues. The CDR3 nucleotides read TGTGCCAGCTCACCAGAGACAGGCAGGATCGGGGAGCTGTTTTTT. Amino acid sequence: CASSPETGRIGELFF.